The 32 T cell receptor beta chains reported below all come from one sample, sequenced in a study of T cells in Graves' hyperthyroidism and ophthalmopathy. There were TCR beta CDR3 regions amplified from RNA transcripts. The HTBI primer set served for first-round RT-PCR of the TCR CDR3. MiXCR was run by TCRdb on the multiplex PCR reads, yielding one entry per CDR3 protein. The data show 380,000 or so distinct CDR3 sequences, with approximately 19% seen just once and 3% to 4.5% held by the top ten. The sequenced sample consisted of blood. These receptors all stem from a woman in her late teens or twenties with Graves' hyperthyroidism.

This clonotype was counted between two and nine times. This chain joins TRBV12-3 or TRBV12-4 and TRBJ1-5; 7 nucleotides line up with TRBD1. V lost 7 bases, J lost 3 bases, and 6 bases stayed unmatched. The CDR3 length is 14 residues. CDR3 sequence (DNA): TGTGCCAGCACCAAACAGGGGTCCAATCAGCCCCAGCATTTT. Translated, it gives CASTKQGSNQPQHF.

This clonotype was detected ten times or more. This chain joins TRBV20-1 and TRBJ1-1, with D possibly TRBD1 on 5 matching bases. V was clipped by 3 bases and J by 6 bases, with 14 bases between them. Germline V gives CDR1 DFQATT, CDR2 SNEGSKA (reference sequence). The CDR3 is made up of 13 amino acids. In nucleotides, the CDR3 is TGCAGTGCTAGCGCCGGGACTAACGCTGAAGCTTTCTTT. Protein product: CSASAGTNAEAFF.

The sample holds many counts of this clonotype. This chain connects TRBV7-8 to TRBJ2-5; TRBD2 agrees at 10 bases. The V and J ends lost 4 bases and 5 bases, in that order; junction bases with no gene match: 13. Germline values: CDR1 SGHVS, CDR2 FQNEAQ. This CDR3 has 17 residues. In DNA form, the CDR3 reads TGTGCCAGCAGCTCCAGGGGGGGACTAGCGTTACGGGAGACCCAGTACTTC. Amino acid sequence: CASSSRGGLALRETQYF. Based on the CDR3 plus reference TRBV7-8 and TRBJ2-5, the full variable domain is GAGVSQSPRYKVAKRGQDVALRCDPISGHVSLFWYQQALGQGPEFLTYFQNEAQLDKSGLPSDRFFAERPEGSVSTLKIQRTQQEDSAVYLCASSSRGGLALRETQYFGPGTRLLVL.

This clonotype was counted at least ten times. The V call is TRBV4-2, the J call TRBJ1-5; D is possibly TRBD1 (5 bases). The CDR3 is 16 residues long. CDR1 is LGHNA and CDR2 is YNFKEQ in the germline V gene. V dropped 1 base and J dropped 1 base, with 11 bases sitting between them. This chain's CDR3 is CASSQATGDSNQPQHF. The CDR3, as DNA: TGTGCCAGCAGCCAAGCAACAGGTGACAGCAATCAGCCCCAGCATTTT.

Concerning this clonotype itself: At one of its ends the junction is not consistent with the germline gene, which may arise from a read error. The V call is TRBV5-5, the J call TRBJ2-5; TRBD2 matches 7 bases. The CDR3 spans 13 residues. Per germline, CDR1 SGHKS and CDR2 YYEKEE (reference sequence). CDR3 sequence reads: CTSSLGGEETQYF. CDR3 in DNA: TGTACCAGCAGCTTGGGAGGGGAGGAGACCCAGTACTTC.

This clonotype came up a few times. This chain connects TRBV11-1 to TRBJ2-2; D may correspond to TRBD1 or TRBD2 (5 bases each). The V end was cut by 4 bases, the J end by 4 bases, with 19 bases between. The CDR3 is made up of 17 amino acids. The germline V gene has CDR1 SGHAT and CDR2 FQDESV (reference sequence). The CDR3 DNA follows: TGTGCCAGCAGCTCGGGACGGACGACATCGGGCACCGGGGAGCTGTTTTTT. Its protein is CASSSGRTTSGTGELFF. Full variable domain (outside the CDR3, taken from reference TRBV11-1 and TRBJ2-2): EAEVAQSPRYKITEKSQAVAFWCDPISGHATLYWYRQILGQGPELLVQFQDESVVDDSQLPKDRFSAERLKGVDSTLKIQPAELGDSAMYLCASSSGRTTSGTGELFFGEGSRLTVL.

This clonotype was seen at least ten times. The rearrangement links TRBV10-3 to TRBJ2-7, with a possible D match to TRBD2 (6 bases). CDR3 length: 15 residues. CDR1 and CDR2 from the germline V gene are ENHRY and SYGVKD. Trimming took 0 bases from V and 5 from J, leaving 14 bases between them. Here the CDR3 reads CAISESEGNLDEQYF. DNA for the CDR3: TGTGCCATCAGTGAGTCGGAGGGGAACCTCGACGAGCAGTACTTC.

This clonotype was recorded many times. This sequence joins TRBV2 and TRBJ2-4; possibly TRBD1 for D (6 bases). In germline, CDR1 is SNHLY, CDR2 FYNNEI. Trimming removed 0 bases from V and 0 bases from J, with 12 bases in between. The CDR3 extends over 17 amino acids. CDR3 loop: CASSEAGAGLAKNIQYF. The CDR3, as DNA: TGTGCCAGCAGTGAAGCGGGGGCGGGCCTAGCCAAAAACATTCAGTACTTC.

This clonotype was observed a handful of times. The junction differs from germline at one of its ends, possibly a read error. The chain is built from TRBV7-9 and TRBJ2-4; D not certain. CDR3 length: 14 amino acids. Germline V gene data show CDR1 as SEHNR and CDR2 as FQNEAQ (reference sequence). CDR3: CASSLFGDKNIKYF. The CDR3 DNA is TGTGCCAGCAGCTTGTTCGGAGACAAAAACATTAAGTACTTC.

This clonotype has at least ten counts. This chain links TRBV12-3 or TRBV12-4 with TRBJ2-7, with D maybe TRBD2 (6 bases). V lost 6 bases and J lost 3, with 12 bases in between. This CDR3 has 13 amino acids. The CDR3 nucleotides read TGTGCCAGCAGCCCCTCCGGGAGCTACGAGCAGTACTTC. It codes for CASSPSGSYEQYF.

This clonotype was counted ten times or more. The chain combines TRBV6-1 with TRBJ1-1; no clear D gene. CDR3 length: 13 amino acids. Trimming removed 7 bases at V and 0 bases at J, with 9 bases between. Germline-derived CDR1 and CDR2 are MNHNS and SASEGT. The CDR3 coding sequence is TGTGCCAGCATGCGGGAGGTGAACACTGAAGCTTTCTTT. Encoded protein: CASMREVNTEAFF.

This clonotype was detected ten times or more. The CDR3 does not close with the conserved phenylalanine or tryptophan, likely indicating a read error. This sequence joins TRBV6-4 and TRBJ1-1, with a possible D match to TRBD1 (5 bases). The CDR3 is made up of 14 amino acids. V dropped 3 bases and J dropped 2 bases, with 10 bases sitting between them. Germline V gives CDR1 MRHNA, CDR2 SNTAGT. CDR3 loop: CASSEGGENTEAFL. CDR3 coding DNA: TGTGCCAGCAGTGAAGGAGGGGAAAACACTGAAGCTTTCCTT.

In this sample, this clonotype turned up many times. The chain employs TRBV19 and TRBJ2-6; the D is unclear. With 3 bases removed from V and 4 bases from J, the gap between germline ends came to 10 bases. Germline CDR1 is LNHDA and CDR2 is SQIVND (reference sequence). The CDR3 totals 15 residues. CDR3 coding DNA: TGTGCCAGTAGTATGGCCGGGCGCGGGGCCAACGTCCTGACTTTC. Its translation is CASSMAGRGANVLTF.

Here the CDR3 reads CATSRDALETQYF. Written as DNA, the CDR3 is TGTGCCACCAGCAGAGATGCCCTGGAGACCCAGTACTTC. The chain combines TRBV15 with TRBJ2-5; D unresolved. The germline V gene encodes CDR1 LNHNV and CDR2 YYDKDF (reference sequence). Trimming removed 0 bases from V and 5 bases from J, with 7 bases in between. The CDR3 spans 13 residues. Variable domain in full (rest from reference TRBV15 and TRBJ2-5): DAMVIQNPRYQVTQFGKPVTLSCSQTLNHNVMYWYQQKSSQAPKLLFHYYDKDFNNEADTPDNFQSRRPNTSFCFLDIRSPGLGDTAMYLCATSRDALETQYFGPGTRLLVL.

This clonotype was seen only once. The chain employs TRBV6-1 and TRBJ1-5; TRBD1 is a possible D gene (5 bases). The CDR3 runs to 14 residues. Germline values: CDR1 MNHNS, CDR2 SASEGT. Trimming removed 7 bases at V and 0 bases at J, with 10 bases between. CDR3 sequence reads: CASTDILSNQPQHF. The CDR3 coding sequence is TGTGCCAGCACGGACATACTTAGCAATCAGCCCCAGCATTTT.

This clonotype came up many times. The chain couples TRBV20-1 to TRBJ1-5; D uncertain. V was shortened by 3 bases and J by 3 bases, with 9 bases between the two germline ends. Germline CDR1 and CDR2: DFQATT and SNEGSKA (reference sequence). The CDR3 is 13 residues long. DNA of the CDR3: TGCAGTGCTAGCCGGTCCCTCAATCAGCCCCAGCATTTT. The encoded protein is CSASRSLNQPQHF.

This clonotype was counted many times. The rearrangement links TRBV29-1 to TRBJ1-2; D is uncertain. Germline V gives CDR1 SQVTM, CDR2 ANQGSEA. The V end was cut by 0 bases, the J end by 2 bases, with 7 bases between. This CDR3 contains 13 residues. The CDR3 DNA sequence: TGCAGCGTTGAAGATATCGGAAACTATGGCTACACCTTC. This gives the protein CSVEDIGNYGYTF.

This clonotype was seen repeatedly, ten times or more. This chain connects TRBV5-1 to TRBJ1-2; no firm D call. Germline V gene data show CDR1 as SGHRS and CDR2 as YFSETQ. This CDR3 is built from 15 residues. V was trimmed by 4 bases and J by 5 bases, leaving 18 bases between them. The CDR3 region is CASSLRTGSDYGYTF. Here the CDR3 DNA reads TGCGCCAGCAGCCTACGGACCGGTTCAGATTATGGCTACACCTTC.

This clonotype came up many times. This chain links TRBV20-1 with TRBJ2-2; 11 bases line up with TRBD2. Germline assignment: CDR1 DFQATT and CDR2 SNEGSKA (reference sequence). J gave up 4 bases and V 6 bases, and 10 bases lay outside the gene matches. This CDR3 has 16 residues. The CDR3 region is CSAISSGGRGTGELFF. The CDR3 nucleotides read TGCAGTGCCATATCTAGCGGGGGGCGGGGCACCGGGGAGCTGTTTTTT.

This clonotype came up many times. The chain combines TRBV12-3 or TRBV12-4 with TRBJ2-3; the D gene could be TRBD1 or TRBD2 (5 bases each). Trimming stripped 5 bases from V and 6 bases from J, with 15 bases between. CDR3 length equals 14 residues. The CDR3 spells CASSLTGTEDTQYF. The CDR3 nucleotides are TGTGCCAGCAGTCTCACCGGGACGGAGGATACGCAGTATTTT.

The V and J genes are TRBV6-4 and TRBJ1-1, with D tentatively TRBD1 (5 bases). Germline CDR1 reads MRHNA; CDR2 reads SNTAGT. There are 14 residues in the CDR3. The V end was cut by 2 bases, the J end by 11 bases, with 18 bases between. CDR3 residues: CASSDGSQGRKAFF. Written as DNA, the CDR3 is TGTGCCAGCAGTGACGGTTCTCAGGGAAGGAAGGCTTTCTTT.

The rearrangement joins TRBV6-5 to TRBJ2-7; D gene unclear. This CDR3 comprises 14 residues. Germline V gene data show CDR1 as MNHEY and CDR2 as SVGAGI. V was pared by 2 bases and J by 2 bases, with 10 bases between. Here the CDR3 DNA reads TGTGCCAGCAGTTACACGGCAACACCCTACGAGCAGTACTTC. Protein sequence: CASSYTATPYEQYF.

Many counts were recorded for this clonotype. V usage is TRBV6-5 and J usage is TRBJ1-1, with a tentative D call TRBD1 (6 bases). Trimming removed 8 bases from V and 4 bases from J, with 11 bases in between. Per the germline V gene, CDR1 is MNHEY and CDR2 is SVGAGI. This CDR3 is built from 12 residues. The CDR3 here is CASLGASTEAFF. CDR3 DNA sequence: TGTGCCAGCCTGGGGGCTTCCACTGAAGCTTTCTTT.

This clonotype came up many times. The genes are TRBV12-3 or TRBV12-4 and TRBJ2-2; D is unclear. V lost 3 bases to trimming and J lost 6 bases, with 5 bases between them. The CDR3 sequence is 12 residues long. The CDR3 here is CASSLLAGELFF. CDR3 in DNA: TGTGCCAGCAGTTTGCTGGCCGGGGAGCTGTTTTTT.

The V call is TRBV4-1, the J call TRBJ2-7, with 10 bases fitting TRBD1. The CDR3 sequence is 15 residues long. J lost 0 bases, V lost 4 bases, and 3 bases had no gene match. CDR1 MGHRA and CDR2 YSYEKL come from the germline V gene. In nucleotides, the CDR3 is TGCGCCAGCAGCCCGGGACAGGGGCCCTCCTACGAGCAGTACTTC. It encodes CASSPGQGPSYEQYF.

The table lists this clonotype with many counts. The V call is TRBV5-1, the J call TRBJ2-7; TRBD1 or TRBD2 may be the D gene (6 bases each). This CDR3 comprises 15 residues. The germline V gene encodes CDR1 SGHRS and CDR2 YFSETQ. V was trimmed by 0 bases and J by 4 bases, leaving 14 bases between them. In nucleotides, the CDR3 is TGCGCCAGCAGCTTGGAGGGGGGCGATTTGTACGAGCAGTACTTC. Its protein is CASSLEGGDLYEQYF.

This clonotype came up many times. V is TRBV20-1 and J is TRBJ2-7; D not certain. The ends were cut back, 3 bases at V and 5 bases at J, with 14 bases in the middle. The CDR3 covers 13 residues. CDR1 and CDR2 from the germline V gene are DFQATT and SNEGSKA (reference sequence). The CDR3 bases are TGCAGTGCTAGGCAATTCCCTGGAGACGAGCAGTACTTC. Encoded protein: CSARQFPGDEQYF.

This clonotype was recorded at least ten times. This chain joins TRBV30 and TRBJ1-5; D call uncertain. CDR3 length equals 13 residues. Per germline, CDR1 GTSNPN and CDR2 SVGIG (reference sequence). V gave up 2 bases and J gave up 2 bases, with 7 bases separating them. The CDR3 nucleotides read TGTGCCTGGAGTCAGGACGGCAATCAGCCCCAGCATTTT. This sequence encodes CAWSQDGNQPQHF.

There are many counts of this clonotype. The gene calls are TRBV24-1 and TRBJ2-5, with TRBD2 matching 13 bases. Germline values: CDR1 KGHDR, CDR2 SFDVKD. With V trimmed by 3 bases and J by 5 bases, 5 bases remained unmatched. This CDR3 comprises 16 residues. The CDR3 spells CATSDQTSGGMETQYF. As DNA, the CDR3 is TGTGCCACCAGTGATCAGACTAGCGGGGGGATGGAGACCCAGTACTTC.

This clonotype was observed many times. V is TRBV5-1 and J is TRBJ1-1, with D unresolved. The CDR3 contains 12 residues. The germline V and J ends were trimmed by 4 bases and 4 bases, with 8 bases remaining between them. The V gene's germline CDR1 is SGHRS and CDR2 YFSETQ. CDR3 amino acids: CASSGSSTEAFF. Here the CDR3 DNA reads TGCGCCAGCAGCGGCAGTTCCACTGAAGCTTTCTTT.

The chain links TRBV3-1 to TRBJ1-1; 10 nucleotides line up with TRBD1. The CDR3 contains 13 residues. Germline CDR1 reads LGHDT; CDR2 reads YNNKEL (reference sequence). J was trimmed by 5 bases and V by 8 bases; bases with no gene match: 5. The CDR3 bases are TGTGCCAGCGGGGACAGGGGTTGGACTGAAGCTTTCTTT. Amino acids: CASGDRGWTEAFF.

This clonotype was seen ten or more times. The chain uses TRBV29-1 and TRBJ2-7; D perhaps matches TRBD1 (6 bases). The CDR3 length is 14 residues. Germline assignment: CDR1 SQVTM and CDR2 ANQGSEA. Trimming removed 5 bases at V and 0 bases at J, with 14 bases between. CDR3: CSVIKQGTSYEQYF. The CDR3 DNA sequence: TGCAGCGTTATTAAACAGGGAACCTCCTACGAGCAGTACTTC.